This entry lists 19 T cell receptor beta chains sequenced from one sample in a study of Ad26.COV2.S vaccination and SARS-CoV-2 variants. TCRdb's copy holds only in-frame clones and misses some; the assay was immunoSEQ multiplex PCR. Of 350,000 to 450,000 clones in the sample, around four fifths were seen once. Treatment indicated: some 20 received Ad26.COV2.S at low or high dose, single or two shots; roughly five received placebo; per-sample allocation not given. Day 63 following the first vaccine or placebo injection was when the samples were taken. The material sequenced was peripheral blood, taken in a trial of Ad26.COV2.S vaccine versus placebo. The receptor source for this set is a person between 18 and 59 years old who received the Ad26.COV2.S COVID-19 vaccine or a placebo.

This chain links TRBV7-8 with TRBJ1-2; D call uncertain. The germline CDR1 and CDR2 sequences are SGHVS and FQNEAQ. V lost 2 bases, J lost 6 bases, and 16 bases lay in between. There are 15 residues in the CDR3. The CDR3 nucleotides read TGTGCCAGCAGCTTAAGCGGTCCAGGTGGAAATGGCTACACCTTC. It yields the protein CASSLSGPGGNGYTF.

This sequence joins TRBV6-5 and TRBJ2-5, with 9 nucleotides matching TRBD2. With V trimmed by 6 bases and J by 4 bases, 9 bases remained unmatched. CDR1 is MNHEY, CDR2 SVGAGI, per germline. The CDR3 is 15 amino acids. In DNA, the CDR3 is TGTGCCAGCAGCCTTAGCGGGAGCCGCGGAGAGACCCAGTACTTC. Protein sequence: CASSLSGSRGETQYF.

This rearrangement joins TRBV7-2 to TRBJ1-4; 10 positions agree with TRBD1. After removal of 5 bases from V and 8 bases from J, the junction contained 14 bases not matched to a gene. From germline, CDR1 is SGHTA and CDR2 FQGNSA. There are 17 residues in the CDR3. As DNA, the CDR3 is TGTGCCAGCAGCCCGCGCATCAGACAGGGGGCTTGGGAAAAACTGTTTTTT. Protein product: CASSPRIRQGAWEKLFF.

The rearrangement links TRBV27 to TRBJ2-7; 7 bases fit TRBD1. This CDR3 is 14 amino acids long. V trimming: 5 bases; J trimming: 2 bases; junction bases outside the gene matches: 6. Germline V gene lookup returns CDR1 MNHEY and CDR2 SMNVEV (reference sequence). This chain's CDR3 is CASSKPGQTYEQYF. The CDR3 DNA sequence: TGTGCCAGCAGTAAACCGGGACAGACCTACGAGCAGTACTTC.

Only a few counts were recorded for this clone. This chain joins TRBV7-8 and TRBJ2-2; possible D gene TRBD1, 6 bases. CDR3 length: 15 amino acids. CDR1 is SGHVS, CDR2 FQNEAQ, per germline. With 2 bases removed from V and 4 bases from J, the gap between germline ends came to 11 bases. The CDR3 reads CASSLNMGATGELFF. The DNA of the CDR3 is TGTGCCAGCAGCTTAAATATGGGGGCCACCGGGGAGCTGTTTTTT. The full variable domain, rest sourced from reference TRBV7-8 and TRBJ2-2, is GAGVSQSPRYKVAKRGQDVALRCDPISGHVSLFWYQQALGQGPEFLTYFQNEAQLDKSGLPSDRFFAERPEGSVSTLKIQRTQQEDSAVYLCASSLNMGATGELFFGEGSRLTVL.

The chain has TRBV5-1 and TRBJ2-7, with 14 nucleotides matching TRBD2. This CDR3 contains 19 residues. CDR1 is SGHRS, CDR2 YFSETQ, per germline. V was pared by 7 bases and J by 3 bases, with 18 bases of the junction left unmatched. DNA for the CDR3: TGCGCCAGCGGGCTATTTGGACTAGCGGGAGGTCAGATGGGCTACGAGCAGTACTTC. Translation gives CASGLFGLAGGQMGYEQYF.

The V gene is TRBV4-2, the J gene TRBJ2-3; 14 nucleotides align to TRBD2. Germline lookup yields CDR1 LGHNA and CDR2 YNFKEQ. This CDR3 has 17 amino acids. Trimming removed 5 bases from V and 2 bases from J; junction bases left unmatched: 6. In DNA form, the CDR3 reads TGTGCCAGCAGCTCCCTGACTAGCGGGGGGGACACAGATACGCAGTATTTT. Amino acids: CASSSLTSGGDTDTQYF.

The rearrangement joins TRBV7-2 to TRBJ1-2; the D is unclear. The germline V and J ends were trimmed by 5 bases and 7 bases, with 14 bases remaining between them. Germline V gene sequence: CDR1 SGHTA, CDR2 FQGNSA. The CDR3 consists of 13 residues. CDR3 sequence: CASSRRSSRGYTF. Here the CDR3 DNA reads TGTGCCAGCAGCCGACGGTCCAGTCGTGGCTACACCTTC.

J is TRBJ2-6 and V is TRBV18; tentative D call: TRBD1 (6 bases). V was trimmed by 2 bases and J by 4 bases, leaving 6 bases between them. Germline CDR1 and CDR2: KGHSH and LQKENI. The CDR3 sequence is 14 residues long. The CDR3 is CASSPGTGANVLTF. CDR3 DNA: TGTGCCAGCTCACCAGGGACAGGGGCCAACGTCCTGACTTTC.

As regards this clone: Other DNA sequences of this sample code for an identical CDR3. The chain couples TRBV7-9 to TRBJ1-1; D not resolved. CDR1 and CDR2 from the germline V gene are SEHNR and FQNEAQ (reference sequence). The CDR3 loop spans 13 amino acids. V lost 1 base to trimming and J lost 1 base, with 4 bases between them. CDR3: CASSLVGNTEAFF. DNA of the CDR3: TGTGCCAGCAGCTTAGTTGGGAACACTGAAGCTTTCTTT.

The chain has TRBV28 and TRBJ1-2, with D possibly matching TRBD1 (6 bases). This CDR3 is 13 amino acids long. Trimming cost V 6 bases and J 5 bases, with 13 bases left between them. The germline gives CDR1 MDHEN, CDR2 SYDVKM. CDR3 DNA: TGTGCCAGCAGGGGAGGACAGCCTTATGGCTACACCTTC. Its translation: CASRGGQPYGYTF.

V usage is TRBV5-1 and J usage is TRBJ2-6; D ambiguous. Germline values: CDR1 SGHRS, CDR2 YFSETQ. V lost 4 bases and J lost 0, with 11 bases in between. The CDR3 is 16 amino acids. The DNA of the CDR3 is TGCGCCAGCAGCCCCGGGTTCTTCTCTGGGGCCAACGTCCTGACTTTC. It encodes CASSPGFFSGANVLTF.

This chain links TRBV12-5 with TRBJ2-3; D is unresolved. Trimming took off 2 bases at V and 3 bases at J, with 6 bases between the two ends. Germline CDR1 and CDR2: LGHNT and FRNRAP. There are 13 residues in the CDR3. CDR3 coding DNA: TGTGCTAGTGGTTTGAGGGCGACAGATACGCAGTATTTT. Translation gives CASGLRATDTQYF.

This clone was detected once. V and J are TRBV7-9 and TRBJ2-7; the match to TRBD1 covers 7 bases. Trimming at V came to 4 bases and at J to 2 bases, leaving 8 bases not matched to a gene. This CDR3 is 15 amino acids long. CDR1 is SEHNR, CDR2 FQNEAQ, per germline (reference sequence). Here the CDR3 reads CASSSREQGTYEQYF. Here the CDR3 DNA reads TGTGCCAGCAGCTCAAGAGAACAGGGGACCTACGAGCAGTACTTC.

The rearrangement uses TRBV19 and TRBJ1-1; TRBD1 is a possible D gene (5 bases). Trimming removed 5 bases at V and 5 bases at J, with 15 bases between. This CDR3 spans 14 amino acids. From germline, CDR1 is LNHDA and CDR2 SQIVND (reference sequence). The DNA of the CDR3 is TGTGCCAGTAGTTGGAGGGGCCGGGGGACTGAAGCTTTCTTT. Protein sequence: CASSWRGRGTEAFF.

This chain links TRBV5-1 with TRBJ1-1; D ambiguous. This CDR3 contains 14 residues. Trimming stripped 0 bases from V and 5 bases from J, with 11 bases between. CDR1 SGHRS and CDR2 YFSETQ come from the germline V gene. In nucleotides, the CDR3 is TGCGCCAGCAGCTTGGGGGAAGGAGGTACTGAAGCTTTCTTT. It yields the protein CASSLGEGGTEAFF.

The V call is TRBV7-2, the J call TRBJ1-2, with no clear D. The V gene's germline CDR1 is SGHTA and CDR2 FQGNSA. The germline V and J ends were trimmed by 0 bases and 2 bases, with 10 bases remaining between them. CDR3 length: 15 amino acids. As DNA, the CDR3 is TGTGCCAGCAGCTTAGCGCTGAGGGCAAACTATGGCTACACCTTC. Translating it yields CASSLALRANYGYTF.

The J gene is TRBJ2-7, the V gene TRBV6-2 or TRBV6-3; TRBD2 matches at 9 bases. This CDR3 contains 14 residues. V gave up 6 bases and J gave up 6 bases; unmatched junction bases: 9. Germline lookup yields CDR1 MNHEY and CDR2 SVGEGT. CDR3 sequence reads: CASSLKVLAGEQYF. The DNA for the CDR3 is TGTGCCAGCAGCCTTAAGGTACTAGCGGGCGAGCAGTACTTC.

The chain is built from TRBV20-1 and TRBJ2-1; unclear D gene. The CDR3 is made up of 11 amino acids. V was trimmed by 3 bases and J by 0 bases, leaving 0 bases between them. CDR1 is DFQATT and CDR2 is SNEGSKA in the germline V gene (reference sequence). CDR3 nucleotide sequence: TGCAGTGCTAGCTCCTACAATGAGCAGTTCTTC. Translated, it gives CSASSYNEQFF.